Sequencing of this T cell receptor (beta chain) was carried out in a study of brain T cells in children with intractable seizures. Study-level points and caveats: Clones missing pre-surgery may reflect undersampling of that blood sample.

Before surgery, patients took at least one anti-epileptic drug. V lost 4 bases and J lost 2; bases outside the gene matches: 12. Per germline, CDR1 SGHRS and CDR2 YFSETQ. The CDR3 is 17 amino acids. Profiled with immunoSEQ multiplex PCR; TCRdb holds only in-frame clones, not every one. The sample lists 100,000 to 120,000 clones, 90% to 95% occurring once. In regard to this clone: Its specificity is unknown.

The chain is built from TRBV5-1 and TRBJ2-1; 7 bases align to TRBD2. This sample comprised peripheral blood, obtained at surgery. The clonotype was recovered from a boy under two years old with hemimegalencephaly and intractable seizures. The CDR3 protein is CASSPPGLVSAYNEQFF. CDR3 in DNA: TGCGCCAGCAGCCCACCCGGACTAGTCTCGGCCTACAATGAGCAGTTCTTC.